Listed below are T cell receptor beta chains from one sample, sequenced in a study of human versus mouse CDR3 diversity and MHC coevolution. Generated by immunoSEQ multiplex PCR, the TCRdb table keeps only in-frame clones and is missing some. The sample lists tens of thousands of clones; 85% to 95% were seen once. Material for sequencing was naive CD4+ T cells from blood. The receptors come from a person aged 55 to 75 in good health. Each CDR3 is given with its conserved first and last residue. The D gene is left open where the match is weak. The listing skips clone size in some rows; elsewhere it reads once, few, many or a size class.

abundance,j_gene,d_gene,v_gene,CDR3aa,CDR3nt
NA,TRBJ1-2,TRBD1,TRBV19,CASSIGGQGDYGYTF,TGTGCCAGTAGTATCGGGGGACAGGGCGACTATGGCTACACCTTC
NA,TRBJ2-7,TRBD2,TRBV11-1,CASSLSVVGGGLADYEQYF,TGTGCCAGCAGCTTATCCGTCGTAGGCGGGGGACTCGCCGACTACGAGCAGTACTTC
NA,TRBJ1-1,TRBD1,TRBV18,CASSQGQGTQTEAFF,TGTGCCAGCTCGCAAGGACAGGGGACGCAGACTGAAGCTTTCTTT
NA,TRBJ2-5,TRBD2,TRBV11-3,CASSLGASGSGETQYF,TGTGCCAGCAGCTTAGGGGCTAGCGGGAGTGGAGAGACCCAGTACTTC
NA,TRBJ1-5,TRBD1,TRBV25-1,CASRQGADQPQHF,TGTGCCAGCAGACAGGGGGCGGATCAGCCCCAGCATTTT
NA,TRBJ2-7,NA,TRBV5-4,CASRSDSYSYEQYF,TGTGCCAGCAGATCCGACAGTTACTCCTACGAGCAGTACTTC
NA,TRBJ2-3,TRBD2,TRBV29-1,CSVPTSGRTDTQYF,TGCAGCGTCCCGACTAGCGGGAGAACAGATACGCAGTATTTT
NA,TRBJ2-3,NA,TRBV29-1,CSVESRGIDTQYF,TGCAGCGTTGAGAGCAGGGGAATAGATACGCAGTATTTT
NA,TRBJ2-7,NA,TRBV5-4,CASRNRQTDPYEQYF,TGTGCCAGCAGAAACCGCCAGACTGATCCCTACGAGCAGTACTTC
NA,TRBJ2-1,NA,TRBV10-2,CASSESPLGGKISYNEQFF,TGCGCCAGCAGTGAGTCCCCCCTAGGGGGTAAAATCTCCTACAATGAGCAGTTCTTC
once,TRBJ2-5,TRBD2,TRBV19,CASRGTGLAGGETQYF,TGTGCCAGTAGAGGAACGGGACTAGCGGGAGGAGAGACCCAGTACTTC
NA,TRBJ2-2,NA,TRBV5-4,CASSLLSNTGELFF,TGTGCCAGCAGCTTGCTATCGAACACCGGGGAGCTGTTTTTT
NA,TRBJ2-7,TRBD1,TRBV6-6,CASSYSTGTFYEQYF,TGTGCCAGCAGTTACTCGACAGGGACATTCTACGAGCAGTACTTC
NA,TRBJ2-5,TRBD1,TRBV7-9,CASSSPGQGAVTQYF,TGTGCCAGCAGCTCCCCGGGACAGGGGGCCGTGACCCAGTACTTC
NA,TRBJ2-3,NA,TRBV6-1,CASSRGQGSTDTQYF,TGTGCCAGCAGTCGAGGCCAGGGCAGCACAGATACGCAGTATTTT
NA,TRBJ2-2,TRBD2,TRBV11-3,CASSSGLAGVSTGELFF,TGTGCCAGCAGCTCGGGACTAGCGGGAGTTAGCACCGGGGAGCTGTTTTTT
NA,TRBJ2-1,NA,TRBV12-5,CASGGRLGNEQFF,TGTGCTAGTGGGGGCCGATTAGGCAATGAGCAGTTCTTC
NA,TRBJ2-5,NA,TRBV7-9,CASSPLGAQETQYF,TGTGCCAGCAGCCCATTGGGCGCCCAAGAGACCCAGTACTTC
NA,TRBJ2-1,TRBD2,TRBV27,CASSSRTTSGRVAEQFF,TGTGCCAGCAGTTCCCGGACCACTAGCGGGAGAGTCGCTGAGCAGTTCTTC
NA,TRBJ2-7,NA,TRBV27,CASSLRRGAHEQYF,TGTGCCAGCAGTTTACGACGGGGGGCCCACGAGCAGTACTTC
once,TRBJ1-2,TRBD1,TRBV29-1,CSATGTGNYGYTF,TGCAGCGCCACCGGGACAGGGAACTATGGCTACACCTTC
NA,TRBJ2-1,NA,TRBV7-2,CASSPLAGSEQFF,TGTGCCAGCAGCCCTCTTGCCGGGAGTGAGCAGTTCTTC
NA,TRBJ2-7,TRBD1,TRBV27,CASRPGQGNYEQYF,TGTGCCAGCAGACCGGGACAGGGTAACTACGAGCAGTACTTC
NA,TRBJ2-2,NA,TRBV2,CASSERGYNTGELFF,TGTGCCAGCAGTGAAAGGGGGTACAACACCGGGGAGCTGTTTTTT
NA,TRBJ2-1,NA,TRBV9,CASSVSPGLGYNEQFF,TGTGCCAGCAGCGTCTCCCCGGGGTTGGGATACAATGAGCAGTTCTTC
NA,TRBJ2-7,TRBD1,TRBV19,CASSIGTGCSYEQYF,TGTGCCAGTAGTATTGGGACAGGCTGCTCCTACGAGCAGTACTTC
NA,TRBJ1-5,NA,TRBV6-6,CASSYGRLQPQHF,TGTGCCAGCAGTTACGGCAGGTTACAGCCCCAGCATTTT
NA,TRBJ1-1,NA,TRBV25-1,CASSGLKNRNTEAFF,TGTGCCAGCAGTGGTCTCAAAAACAGGAACACTGAAGCTTTCTTT
NA,TRBJ2-1,TRBD2,TRBV6-6,CASSYRASGRNEQFF,TGTGCCAGCAGTTACCGGGCTAGCGGGAGGAATGAGCAGTTCTTC
NA,TRBJ1-5,TRBD1,TRBV6-6,CASSYPGGTGNQPQHF,TGTGCCAGCAGTTACCCAGGGGGAACGGGCAATCAGCCCCAGCATTTT
NA,TRBJ2-3,TRBD1,TRBV23-1,CASSRSSDRGRDTQYF,TGCGCCAGCAGTCGATCGTCGGACAGGGGCAGAGATACGCAGTATTTT
NA,TRBJ2-1,TRBD2,TRBV7-9,CASSLNSGTTYNEQFF,TGTGCCAGCAGCTTAAATTCTGGGACTACTTACAATGAGCAGTTCTTC
NA,TRBJ1-1,TRBD1,TRBV29-1,CSVAKTGYTEAFF,TGCAGCGTAGCAAAGACAGGGTACACTGAAGCTTTCTTT
NA,TRBJ1-2,NA,TRBV4-1,CASSQSEQGIYGYTF,TGCGCCAGCAGCCAATCCGAGCAGGGGATCTATGGCTACACCTTC
NA,TRBJ2-2,TRBD2,TRBV5-3,CARVAGTNTGELFF,TGTGCCAGAGTAGCGGGGACGAACACCGGGGAGCTGTTTTTT
NA,TRBJ1-5,NA,TRBV7-2,CASSPVGRGGQPQHF,TGTGCCAGCAGCCCAGTCGGGAGGGGTGGACAGCCCCAGCATTTT
NA,TRBJ2-7,NA,TRBV29-1,CSVAVGSSYEQYF,TGCAGCGTTGCGGTAGGGAGCTCCTACGAGCAGTACTTC
NA,TRBJ2-3,TRBD2,TRBV7-7,CASSLASGLAGGPDTQYF,TGTGCCAGCAGCTTAGCCTCGGGGCTAGCGGGAGGGCCGGATACGCAGTATTTT
NA,TRBJ1-1,NA,TRBV9,CASSRGYSEAFF,TGTGCCAGCAGCCGGGGGTACAGTGAAGCTTTCTTT
NA,TRBJ2-3,NA,TRBV19,CVSSPSTDTQYF,TGTGTCAGTAGTCCCTCCACAGATACGCAGTATTTT
NA,TRBJ2-1,TRBD2,TRBV28,CASNPSGNEQFF,TGTGCCAGCAACCCTAGCGGCAATGAGCAGTTCTTC
few,TRBJ2-7,NA,TRBV5-1,CASSPGRTPTDYEQYF,TGCGCCAGCAGCCCAGGCCGTACGCCCACAGACTACGAGCAGTACTTC